The source of this T cell receptor (beta chain) is a study of blood T cell repertoires in COVID-19. On the study more broadly: The cDNA or gDNA used as material had been derived from T cells, B-cell-depleted T cells, or PBMCs.

Study processing details: Nucleated cell counts were estimated from reference gene primer amplification. The table came from immunoSEQ multiplex PCR; TCRdb's copy has only in-frame clones and leaves some out. The DNA gave D and trimming, while V, J and clone size come from that table. The table lists about 24,000 clones, roughly four fifths of them singletons. The sequenced material came from peripheral blood. This TCR derives from a woman aged 70-85 years with COVID-19, enrolled during active disease.

The CDR3 here is CASSSPRGQGRGEQYF. In DNA, the CDR3 is TGTGCCAGCAGTTCCCCGAGGGGACAGGGGAGGGGCGAGCAGTACTTC. V is TRBV6-5 and J is TRBJ2-7; 10 bases fit TRBD1. The CDR3 length is 16 residues. Germline V CDR1 and CDR2: MNHEY, SVGAGI. V was pared by 4 bases and J by 6 bases, with 12 bases of the junction left unmatched.